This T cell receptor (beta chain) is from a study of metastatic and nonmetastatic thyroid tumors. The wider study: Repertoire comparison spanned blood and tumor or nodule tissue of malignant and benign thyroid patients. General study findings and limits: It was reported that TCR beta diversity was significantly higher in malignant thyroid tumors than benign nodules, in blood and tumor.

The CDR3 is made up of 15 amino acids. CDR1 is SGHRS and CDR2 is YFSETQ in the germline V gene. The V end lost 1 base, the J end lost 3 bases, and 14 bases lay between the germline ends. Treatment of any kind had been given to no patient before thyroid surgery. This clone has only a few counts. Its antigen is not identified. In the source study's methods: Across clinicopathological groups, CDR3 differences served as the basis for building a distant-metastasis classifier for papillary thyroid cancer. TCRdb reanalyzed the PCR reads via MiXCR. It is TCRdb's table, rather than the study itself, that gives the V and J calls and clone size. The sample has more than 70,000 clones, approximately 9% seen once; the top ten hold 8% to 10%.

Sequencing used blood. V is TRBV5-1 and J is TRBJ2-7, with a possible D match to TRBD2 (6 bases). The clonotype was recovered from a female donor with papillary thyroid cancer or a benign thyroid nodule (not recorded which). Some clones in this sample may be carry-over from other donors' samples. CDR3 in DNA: TGCGCCAGCAGCTTGTCGGCTAGCGCTCTCTACGAGCAGTACTTC. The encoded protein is CASSLSASALYEQYF.